A single sample gave rise to the 32 T cell receptor beta chains below, sequenced in a study of cytomegalovirus exposure and HLA in healthy donors. This table comes from immunoSEQ multiplex PCR, and its TCRdb copy is limited to in-frame clones, with some not included. This table has tens of thousands of clones, 96% appearing once. Sequencing was performed on PBMCs. These TCRs come from a woman aged 18-29 years in good health and CMV-seropositive.

The rearrangement uses TRBV5-4 and TRBJ1-1; perhaps TRBD1 as D (5 bases). Germline V gene data show CDR1 as SGHNT and CDR2 as YYREEE (reference sequence). The ends were cut back, 4 bases at V and 1 base at J, with 14 bases in the middle. This CDR3 contains 15 residues. CDR3 coding DNA: TGTGCCAGCAGCGCCCGGGCGGGGGAGAACACTGAAGCTTTCTTT. It is translated as CASSARAGENTEAFF. Variable domain in full (rest from reference TRBV5-4 and TRBJ1-1): ETGVTQSPTHLIKTRGQQVTLRCSSQSGHNTVSWYQQALGQGPQFIFQYYREEENGRGNFPPRFSGLQFPNYSSELNVNALELDDSALYLCASSARAGENTEAFFGQGTRLTVV.

The genes are TRBV27 and TRBJ1-2, with unresolved D. In germline, CDR1 is MNHEY, CDR2 SMNVEV (reference sequence). V lost 4 bases to trimming and J lost 2 bases, with 8 bases between them. The CDR3 is 13 amino acids. This CDR3 is CASSWRHNYGYTF. The DNA for the CDR3 is TGTGCCAGCAGTTGGCGACACAACTATGGCTACACCTTC.

V is TRBV28 and J is TRBJ1-2, with D perhaps matching TRBD1 (6 bases). V was shortened by 6 bases and J by 4 bases, with 18 bases between the two germline ends. Germline lookup yields CDR1 MDHEN and CDR2 SYDVKM. The CDR3 sequence is 15 residues long. The CDR3 DNA follows: TGTGCCAGCAGACCCCCTACAGGGAACATCTATGGCTACACCTTC. Encoded protein: CASRPPTGNIYGYTF.

The genes are TRBV9 and TRBJ2-5, with D possibly TRBD2 on 6 matching bases. Germline CDR1 reads SGDLS; CDR2 reads YYNGEE. The V end was cut by 2 bases, the J end by 5 bases, with 13 bases between. The CDR3 covers 14 residues. CDR3 in amino acids: CASSVDTGGETQYF. As DNA, the CDR3 is TGTGCCAGCAGCGTCGATACAGGAGGGGAGACCCAGTACTTC.

The chain is built from TRBV19 and TRBJ2-1; D is perhaps TRBD2 (6 bases). Trimming stripped 5 bases from V and 3 bases from J, with 11 bases between. This CDR3 is built from 14 residues. Germline V CDR1 and CDR2: LNHDA, SQIVND (reference sequence). The CDR3 protein is CASSRGTFYNEQFF. CDR3 coding DNA: TGTGCCAGTAGTCGGGGGACCTTCTACAATGAGCAGTTCTTC.

The rearrangement links TRBV5-1 to TRBJ2-5, with TRBD2 matching 10 bases. The V gene's germline CDR1 is SGHRS and CDR2 YFSETQ. The length of the CDR3 is 15 residues. J was trimmed by 5 bases and V by 3 bases; bases with no gene match: 7. CDR3 nucleotides: TGCGCCAGCAGCTCTTCACTAGCGGGGAGGGAGACCCAGTACTTC. Translated, it gives CASSSSLAGRETQYF.

This chain uses TRBV27 with TRBJ2-3; D may be TRBD2 (6 bases). V lost 5 bases and J lost 0, with 15 bases in between. This CDR3 region has 16 residues. CDR1 MNHEY and CDR2 SMNVEV come from the germline V gene (reference sequence). The CDR3 nucleotides are TGTGCCAGCAGTCTCACAGGCGGGACTAGCACAGATACGCAGTATTTT. This gives the protein CASSLTGGTSTDTQYF.

The rearrangement joins TRBV27 to TRBJ2-1, with a tentative D call TRBD2 (6 bases). The CDR3 runs 13 residues. V lost 8 bases, J lost 4 bases, and 12 bases lay in between. Per the germline V gene, CDR1 is MNHEY and CDR2 is SMNVEV (reference sequence). The chain's CDR3 is CASGDSGYNEQFF. CDR3 bases: TGTGCCAGCGGCGATAGCGGTTACAATGAGCAGTTCTTC.

The chain employs TRBV5-6 and TRBJ2-1, with 10 nucleotides matching TRBD2. Per the germline V gene, CDR1 is SGHDT and CDR2 is YYEEEE. The CDR3 covers 16 residues. V gave up 4 bases and J gave up 6 bases; unmatched junction bases: 10. CDR3 in DNA: TGTGCCAGCAGCACACAACCGGGACTAGCGTCCAATGAGCAGTTCTTC. Translated, it gives CASSTQPGLASNEQFF.

The chain links TRBV7-9 to TRBJ2-3; D gene ambiguous. Trimming left V 4 bases short and J 4 bases short, with 15 bases between. There are 15 residues in the CDR3. Germline V gene sequence: CDR1 SEHNR, CDR2 FQNEAQ (reference sequence). CDR3 sequence reads: CASSSPVERADTQYF. In DNA form, the CDR3 reads TGTGCCAGCAGCTCGCCGGTTGAACGGGCAGATACGCAGTATTTT.

The rearrangement uses TRBV19 and TRBJ1-1; 7 bases agree with TRBD1. The ends lost 4 bases at V and 5 bases at J; junction bases unmatched: 7. There are 14 residues in the CDR3. Germline V gives CDR1 LNHDA, CDR2 SQIVND (reference sequence). The CDR3 loop reads CASSNGLQGTEAFF. In DNA, the CDR3 is TGTGCCAGTAGTAACGGGTTACAGGGGACTGAAGCTTTCTTT.

V usage is TRBV2 and J usage is TRBJ2-3, with TRBD2 matching over 11 bases. In germline, CDR1 is SNHLY, CDR2 FYNNEI. The CDR3 spans 16 residues. The junction had 12 bases not matched to a gene; V was cut back by 7 bases and J by 6 bases. The CDR3 region has the DNA TGTGCCAGCAAAGAAGGAGTAGCGGGAGGGCCGGATACGCAGTATTTT. Protein: CASKEGVAGGPDTQYF.

The chain recombines TRBV4-2 with TRBJ2-7, with 7 bases fitting TRBD2. V was pared by 3 bases and J by 5 bases, with 7 bases of the junction left unmatched. CDR1 is LGHNA and CDR2 is YNFKEQ in the germline V gene. The CDR3 length is 14 residues. The CDR3 DNA is TGTGCCAGCAGCCAGCGGGGGTTGAGCGACGAGCAGTACTTC. Translated, it gives CASSQRGLSDEQYF.

V is TRBV4-1 and J is TRBJ2-5; D perhaps matches TRBD2 (6 bases). Deletions cut 4 bases from V and 0 bases from J, with 15 bases between. The CDR3 spans 16 residues. CDR1 and CDR2 from the germline V gene are MGHRA and YSYEKL. The CDR3 DNA reads as TGCGCCAGCAGCCGCATGCCAGCGGGCTACCAAGAGACCCAGTACTTC. Its protein is CASSRMPAGYQETQYF.

The chain joins TRBV30 to TRBJ2-3, with D perhaps matching TRBD1 (5 bases). The CDR3 spans 14 residues. Looked up from germline, CDR1 is GTSNPN and CDR2 is SVGIG (reference sequence). Trimming removed 0 bases from V and 4 bases from J, with 11 bases in between. DNA for the CDR3: TGTGCCTGGAGTGTAGGGGCAGAGGCAGATACGCAGTATTTT. This gives the protein CAWSVGAEADTQYF.

The chain uses TRBV5-1 and TRBJ2-7; D gene uncertain. The germline CDR1 and CDR2 sequences are SGHRS and YFSETQ. The germline V and J ends were trimmed by 1 base and 0 bases, with 5 bases remaining between them. CDR3 size: 13 residues. This chain's CDR3 is CASSLYGSYEQYF. As DNA, the CDR3 is TGCGCCAGCAGCTTGTACGGCTCCTACGAGCAGTACTTC.

V gene TRBV19 combines with J gene TRBJ2-7; 7 nucleotides agree with TRBD1. CDR1 and CDR2 from the germline V gene are LNHDA and SQIVND (reference sequence). V shed 4 bases, J shed 4 bases, and the junction held 7 bases outside the gene matches. The CDR3 covers 14 residues. The CDR3 loop reads CASSRQGERYEQYF. The CDR3 nucleotides read TGTGCCAGTAGTAGACAGGGCGAAAGATACGAGCAGTACTTC. Using reference TRBV19 and TRBJ2-7 for the parts outside the CDR3, the full variable domain is DGGITQSPKYLFRKEGQNVTLSCEQNLNHDAMYWYRQDPGQGLRLIYYSQIVNDFQKGDIAEGYSVSREKKESFPLTVTSAQKNPTAFYLCASSRQGERYEQYFGPGTRLTVT.

This chain joins TRBV5-6 and TRBJ2-7, with 11 nucleotides matching TRBD2. Trimming cost V 1 base and J 2 bases; bases outside gene matches: 8. This CDR3 has 17 residues. CDR1 is SGHDT and CDR2 is YYEEEE in the germline V gene. CDR3 in DNA: TGTGCCAGCAGCTTGAACTCGCTAGCGGGAGGCACCTACGAGCAGTACTTC. This gives the protein CASSLNSLAGGTYEQYF. Complete variable domain (other parts from reference TRBV5-6 and TRBJ2-7): DAGVTQSPTHLIKTRGQQVTLRCSPKSGHDTVSWYQQALGQGPQFIFQYYEEEERQRGNFPDRFSGHQFPNYSSELNVNALLLGDSALYLCASSLNSLAGGTYEQYFGPGTRLTVT.

The V gene is TRBV7-2, the J gene TRBJ2-7; 14 bases are shared with TRBD2. This CDR3 contains 15 residues. J was trimmed by 6 bases and V by 8 bases; bases with no gene match: 9. Germline V lookup: CDR1 SGHTA, CDR2 FQGNSA. The CDR3: CASGAEGLAGAEQYF. CDR3 in DNA: TGTGCCAGCGGGGCAGAGGGACTAGCGGGAGCCGAGCAGTACTTC.

This chain joins TRBV28 and TRBJ1-5; 12 bases match TRBD1. J was trimmed by 6 bases and V by 2 bases; bases with no gene match: 5. Germline V gene data show CDR1 as MDHEN and CDR2 as SYDVKM. CDR3 length equals 16 residues. CDR3 nucleotide sequence: TGTGCCAGCAGTTTACCCGGGACAGGGGGCCTTCAGCCCCAGCATTTT. This codes for CASSLPGTGGLQPQHF.

As DNA, the CDR3 is TGTGCCAGCAGCCCCCGGGACAGGAACACTGAAGCTTTCTTT. Amino acids: CASSPRDRNTEAFF. This chain joins TRBV11-2 and TRBJ1-1; 7 nucleotides match TRBD1. The CDR3 covers 14 residues. Germline CDR1 is SGHAT and CDR2 is FQNNGV. Unmatched junction bases numbered 4, after V lost 5 bases and J lost 1 base.

The chain joins TRBV5-1 to TRBJ2-7; maybe TRBD1 (5 bases). This CDR3 is built from 14 residues. V shed 4 bases and J shed 0 bases, with 11 bases lying between them. CDR1 SGHRS and CDR2 YFSETQ come from the germline V gene. The CDR3 DNA follows: TGCGCCAGCAGCGTCGACAGCGTCTCCTACGAGCAGTACTTC. Its translation is CASSVDSVSYEQYF.

The chain joins TRBV19 to TRBJ2-1; TRBD1 agrees at 7 bases. The CDR3 covers 15 residues. Germline V gene data show CDR1 as LNHDA and CDR2 as SQIVND (reference sequence). V was pared by 3 bases and J by 9 bases, with 11 bases of the junction left unmatched. The CDR3 sequence is CASSIIGTEGAEQFF. The DNA of the CDR3 is TGTGCCAGTAGTATTATAGGGACAGAAGGGGCTGAGCAGTTCTTC.

V usage is TRBV28 and J usage is TRBJ2-7; weak D call: TRBD2 (6 bases). Trimming cost V 3 bases and J 2 bases, with 14 bases left between them. Germline V lookup: CDR1 MDHEN, CDR2 SYDVKM. This CDR3 region has 15 residues. CDR3 in DNA: TGTGCCAGCAGTTTGTCTCGTGGACTAACCTACGAGCAGTACTTC. It is translated as CASSLSRGLTYEQYF.

This clone occurred once. V and J are TRBV6-5 and TRBJ1-5; 7 positions match TRBD1. The CDR3 spans 15 residues. The germline gives CDR1 MNHEY, CDR2 SVGAGI. J lost 1 base, V lost 6 bases, and 6 bases had no gene match. CDR3 sequence reads: CASSKQGISNQPQHF. The CDR3 nucleotides are TGTGCCAGCAGCAAACAGGGGATAAGCAATCAGCCCCAGCATTTT.

CDR3 in amino acids: CASNTCGGEETQYF. The DNA for the CDR3 is TGCGCCAGCAATACCTGCGGAGGGGAAGAGACCCAGTACTTC. The chain has TRBV10-1 and TRBJ2-5; maybe TRBD2 (6 bases). The CDR3 is 14 amino acids. Trimming stripped 7 bases from V and 3 bases from J, with 15 bases between. Germline loops: CDR1 WNHNN, CDR2 SYGVQD (reference sequence).

The rearrangement links TRBV12-2 to TRBJ1-2. TRBV12-2 counts as a pseudogene. This CDR3 contains 12 residues. CDR3 DNA sequence: TGTGCAAGTCGCTTAGATCCCGGTGGCTACACCTTC. Protein sequence: CASRLDPGGYTF.

The J gene is TRBJ1-5, the V gene TRBV18; D ambiguous. Trimming left V 3 bases short and J 0 bases short, with 15 bases between. Germline values: CDR1 KGHSH, CDR2 LQKENI. The CDR3 extends over 17 amino acids. CDR3 loop: CASSPVAVTNSNQPQHF. The CDR3 region has the DNA TGTGCCAGCTCACCGGTTGCAGTAACCAATAGCAATCAGCCCCAGCATTTT.

The chain couples TRBV19 to TRBJ2-2; TRBD2 matches at 11 bases. V lost 6 bases, J lost 1 base, and 4 bases stayed unmatched. This CDR3 spans 16 amino acids. CDR1 and CDR2 (germline): LNHDA, SQIVND (reference sequence). The CDR3 DNA follows: TGTGCCAGTAGCCGACTAGCGGGGATGAACACCGGGGAGCTGTTTTTT. Amino acids: CASSRLAGMNTGELFF.

In its sample, this clone was seen once. The rearrangement links TRBV6-5 to TRBJ2-7; weak D call: TRBD2 (5 bases). From germline, CDR1 is MNHEY and CDR2 SVGAGI. V dropped 1 base and J dropped 3 bases, with 16 bases sitting between them. The CDR3 contains 16 residues. As DNA, the CDR3 is TGTGCCAGCAGTTACTTCGCATCCCCGGCGGGCTACGAGCAGTACTTC. Translation gives CASSYFASPAGYEQYF.

The V call is TRBV28, the J call TRBJ2-1; a possible D gene is TRBD2 (6 bases). Trimming cost V 2 bases and J 4 bases, with 15 bases left between them. Per the germline V gene, CDR1 is MDHEN and CDR2 is SYDVKM. The CDR3 consists of 16 residues. The CDR3, as DNA: TGTGCCAGCAGTTTAAGTCGGGGGAGGCAGTACAATGAGCAGTTCTTC. This sequence encodes CASSLSRGRQYNEQFF.

This rearrangement joins TRBV19 to TRBJ1-5; perhaps TRBD1 as D (6 bases). Between the trimmed V and J ends, which lost 5 bases and 2 bases, there was a span of 16 bases. Looked up from germline, CDR1 is LNHDA and CDR2 is SQIVND (reference sequence). The CDR3 is made up of 16 amino acids. The CDR3 DNA reads TGTGCCAGTAGTCCGATAGACAGGTGGGGCAATCAGCCCCAGCATTTT. Translating gives CASSPIDRWGNQPQHF.